Presented here are 10 T cell receptor beta chains from one specimen sequenced in a study of neoadjuvant anti-PD-1 for oral cavity cancer. Produced via immunoSEQ multiplex PCR; TCRdb's table is partial and in-frame only. The table includes some 66,000 clones, around 88% detected once. Sequenced here: PBMCs, sampled before nivolumab (anti-PD-1) treatment. These TCRs come from a person aged 40 to 85 with oral cavity squamous cell carcinoma.

The chain employs TRBV29-1 and TRBJ2-3; D is possibly TRBD1 or TRBD2 (5 bases each). Trimming pared 7 bases from V and 6 bases from J, leaving 20 bases between. The CDR3 extends over 14 amino acids. Germline-derived CDR1 and CDR2 are SQVTM and ANQGSEA. CDR3 protein: CSAIKGPQRDTQYF. CDR3 nucleotides: TGCAGCGCGATAAAGGGACCCCAAAGGGATACGCAGTATTTT.

V gene TRBV5-8 combines with J gene TRBJ2-7, with no clear D. Per germline, CDR1 SGHTS and CDR2 YDEGEE. The ends were cut back, 2 bases at V and 1 base at J, with 7 bases in the middle. The CDR3 consists of 13 residues. CDR3 bases: TGTGCCAGCAGCTTTCAAGGTTCCTACGAGCAGTACTTC. It encodes CASSFQGSYEQYF. Full variable domain (missing parts from reference TRBV5-8 and TRBJ2-7): EAGVTQSPTHLIKTRGQQATLRCSPISGHTSVYWYQQALGLGLQFLLWYDEGEERNRGNFPPRFSGRQFPNYSSELNVNALELEDSALYLCASSFQGSYEQYFGPGTRLTVT.

The chain carries TRBV5-1 and TRBJ2-2; TRBD2 aligns across 12 bases. This CDR3 has 16 residues. Germline V CDR1 and CDR2: SGHRS, YFSETQ. V lost 3 bases and J lost 8; bases outside the gene matches: 8. CDR3 DNA: TGCGCCAGCAGCTCGACTAGCGGGAGTTCGCAAGGGGAGCTGTTTTTT. Protein sequence: CASSSTSGSSQGELFF.

V gene TRBV5-1 combines with J gene TRBJ2-5; D gene uncertain. V lost 0 bases, J lost 2 bases, and 17 bases lay in between. CDR1 is SGHRS and CDR2 is YFSETQ in the germline V gene. The length of the CDR3 is 17 residues. The CDR3 loop is CASSLAVRVRLQETQYF. In DNA, the CDR3 is TGCGCCAGCAGCTTGGCCGTCCGGGTCAGGCTTCAAGAGACCCAGTACTTC.

This chain links TRBV27 with TRBJ2-3; D unclear. Germline V CDR1 and CDR2: MNHEY, SMNVEV (reference sequence). The CDR3 sequence is 16 residues long. V was cut by 5 bases and J by 0 bases, with 15 bases left in between. The CDR3 DNA reads as TGTGCCAGCAGTCCCTCTTACTATGGGAGCACAGATACGCAGTATTTT. Its translation: CASSPSYYGSTDTQYF.

This chain links TRBV5-1 with TRBJ1-5; D may be TRBD1 (5 bases). The CDR3 is 14 residues long. V was clipped by 4 bases and J by 6 bases, with 14 bases between them. The germline V gene encodes CDR1 SGHRS and CDR2 YFSETQ. Here the CDR3 reads CASSPGQGTQPQHF. The CDR3 region has the DNA TGCGCCAGCAGCCCGGGCCAGGGTACTCAGCCCCAGCATTTT. Variable domain in full (rest from reference TRBV5-1 and TRBJ1-5): KAGVTQTPRYLIKTRGQQVTLSCSPISGHRSVSWYQQTPGQGLQFLFEYFSETQRNKGNFPGRFSGRQFSNSRSEMNVSTLELGDSALYLCASSPGQGTQPQHFGDGTRLSIL.

A single count supports this clone. The rearrangement joins TRBV19 to TRBJ2-3, with TRBD1 matching 7 bases. CDR1 LNHDA and CDR2 SQIVND come from the germline V gene (reference sequence). V shed 5 bases and J 6 bases; nucleotides not matched to a gene: 11. This CDR3 is built from 15 residues. The CDR3 sequence: CASSEQGPLADTQYF. DNA for the CDR3: TGTGCCAGTAGTGAACAGGGGCCCCTCGCGGATACGCAGTATTTT.

The chain combines TRBV28 with TRBJ2-7, with a weak D call TRBD1 (5 bases). From germline, CDR1 is MDHEN and CDR2 SYDVKM. CDR3 length: 15 amino acids. V lost 10 bases to trimming and J lost 0 bases, with 19 bases between them. CDR3 DNA sequence: TGTGCCACCACAATGGCAGGGTCGGTCTCCTACGAGCAGTACTTC. This translates into CATTMAGSVSYEQYF.

V usage is TRBV2 and J usage is TRBJ1-3, with TRBD1 as a possible D gene (5 bases). The ends were cut back, 3 bases at V and 6 bases at J, with 15 bases in the middle. CDR3 size: 15 residues. Germline V gene lookup returns CDR1 SNHLY and CDR2 FYNNEI. Written as DNA, the CDR3 is TGTGCCAGCAGTGATGGGGCAGGGAGCGAAAACACCATATATTTT. It yields the protein CASSDGAGSENTIYF.

The V and J genes are TRBV5-1 and TRBJ2-3, with D uncertain. V lost 2 bases and J 3 bases, leaving 10 bases between the germline ends. Germline-derived CDR1 and CDR2 are SGHRS and YFSETQ. The CDR3 extends over 14 amino acids. The CDR3 spells CASSFQEPTDTQYF. As DNA, the CDR3 is TGCGCCAGCAGCTTCCAGGAGCCTACAGATACGCAGTATTTT. Using reference TRBV5-1 and TRBJ2-3 for the parts outside the CDR3, the full variable domain is KAGVTQTPRYLIKTRGQQVTLSCSPISGHRSVSWYQQTPGQGLQFLFEYFSETQRNKGNFPGRFSGRQFSNSRSEMNVSTLELGDSALYLCASSFQEPTDTQYFGPGTRLTVL.